This T cell receptor (beta chain) appears in the sequencing data of a study of T cell responses to AZD1222 COVID-19 vaccine. As for the study in general: Investigators merged groups given second doses at roughly 4 or roughly 12 weeks. Study results and caveats: Possibly, clonal diversity was underestimated; donors were largely white British and included more females.

Of note for this clone: What it recognizes is unknown.

Per the germline V gene, CDR1 is MNHEY and CDR2 is SVGAGI. This CDR3 has 12 residues. V was clipped by 10 bases and J by 5 bases; unmatched bases: 4. Measured with immunoSEQ multiplex PCR; TCRdb has only the in-frame clones, and not every one. Among tens of thousands of clones listed, about 88% were seen once. The genes are TRBV6-5 and TRBJ2-1, with 8 bases aligning to TRBD1. Sequencing was performed on peripheral blood, taken on day 0 of AZD1222 vaccination. The source of this sequence is an adult in good health. CDR3 in DNA: TGTGCCACCGGACAGGGAAACAATGAGCAGTTCTTC. Translation: CATGQGNNEQFF.